This TCR beta chain was sequenced for a study of shared clonotypes between healthy human individuals. Study details: In total, the donors were a couple of women and a few men aged 18 to 49. Three plates each covered CD4 naive and memory; CD8 naive two, CD8 memory one.

Naive CD8 cells comprised CD45RO-negative, CCR7-positively selected cells, excluding terminally differentiated effector memory CD45RA+ cells. Some clones are missing from TCRdb's copy, which holds only in-frame ones; the method was immunoSEQ multiplex PCR. The table records hundreds of thousands of clones, around 93% of them present only once. Source material: naive CD8+ T cells sorted from blood. This clonotype was sampled from a man aged 25-40 years in good health.

The CDR3 loop is CASSPISPRPGEEDYEQYF. DNA for the CDR3: TGTGCCAGCAGTCCTATAAGCCCCCGCCCAGGGGAGGAAGACTACGAGCAGTACTTC. The V and J genes are TRBV28 and TRBJ2-7; D possibly matches TRBD1 or TRBD2 (6 bases each). The CDR3 runs 19 residues. The V end lost 5 bases, the J end lost 3 bases, and 29 bases lay between the germline ends. Germline V gives CDR1 MDHEN, CDR2 SYDVKM.